Sequencing of this TCR beta chain was carried out in a study of cytomegalovirus exposure and HLA in healthy donors. Germline V gene sequence: CDR1 SNHLY, CDR2 FYNNEI. The V end lost 8 bases, the J end lost 0 bases, and 26 bases lay between the germline ends. The CDR3 is made up of 19 amino acids. Findings and caveats of the study: In a later analysis, V- and J-gene trimming of beta chains associated with a DCLRE1C missense variant, replicated independently.

The PCR used 60 Vbeta and 13 Jbeta primers. TCRdb's table, derived via immunoSEQ multiplex PCR, lists solely in-frame clones and lacks some. Among roughly 200,000 clones listed, roughly 80% were seen once. With regard to this clone: The antigen remains unidentified.

The sequenced sample was PBMCs. V usage is TRBV2 and J usage is TRBJ1-3, with D perhaps TRBD1 (5 bases). The source is a woman aged 18 to 35 in good health and CMV-seronegative. This CDR3 reads CASVIHPDQGLNSGNTIYF. In DNA, the CDR3 is TGTGCCAGCGTCATACATCCGGACCAGGGACTGAACTCTGGAAACACCATATATTTT.